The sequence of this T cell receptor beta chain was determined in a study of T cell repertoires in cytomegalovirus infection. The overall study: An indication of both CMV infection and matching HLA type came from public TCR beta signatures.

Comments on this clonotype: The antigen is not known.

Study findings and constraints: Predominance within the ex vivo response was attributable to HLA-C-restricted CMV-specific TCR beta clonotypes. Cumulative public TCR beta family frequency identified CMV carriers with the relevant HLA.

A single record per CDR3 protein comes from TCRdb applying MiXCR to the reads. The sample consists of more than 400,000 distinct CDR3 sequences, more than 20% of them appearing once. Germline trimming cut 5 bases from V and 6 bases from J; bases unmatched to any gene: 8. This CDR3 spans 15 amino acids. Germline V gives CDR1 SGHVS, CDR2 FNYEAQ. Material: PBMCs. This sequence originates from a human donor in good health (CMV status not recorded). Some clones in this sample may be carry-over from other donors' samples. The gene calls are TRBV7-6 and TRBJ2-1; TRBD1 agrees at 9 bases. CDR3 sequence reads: CASSLKGDRANEQFF. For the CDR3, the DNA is TGTGCCAGCAGCCTAAAGGGGGACAGGGCCAATGAGCAGTTCTTC.